One sample yielded the 19 T cell receptor beta chains listed below, sequenced in a study of cytomegalovirus exposure and HLA in healthy donors. The protocol was immunoSEQ multiplex PCR, while the TCRdb copy is restricted to in-frame clones and leaves out a portion. This repertoire shows under 400,000 clones, approximately 86% found once; its top ten account for approximately 0.96%. Specimen: PBMCs. These receptor sequences come from a man aged 25 to 40 in good health and CMV-seronegative.

The V call is TRBV7-6, the J call TRBJ2-2, with 7 nucleotides matching TRBD1. Germline CDR1 is SGHVS and CDR2 is FNYEAQ. The junction had 8 bases not matched to a gene; V was cut back by 4 bases and J by 0 bases. This CDR3 region has 17 residues. This chain's CDR3 is CASSSRTGDTNTGELFF. The CDR3 DNA reads TGTGCCAGCAGCTCCAGGACAGGCGATACGAACACCGGGGAGCTGTTTTTT.

The genes are TRBV6-1 and TRBJ1-6; D gene uncertain. CDR1 and CDR2 (germline): MNHNS, SASEGT. CDR3 length: 13 residues. Trimming left V 10 bases short and J 12 bases short, with 19 bases between. The chain's CDR3 is CATSSSREGPLHF. The CDR3 DNA is TGTGCCACCTCATCCTCCCGGGAGGGACCCCTCCACTTT.

This clone was recorded a few times. The V gene is TRBV6-6, the J gene TRBJ2-2; D ambiguous. This CDR3 is 15 amino acids long. In germline, CDR1 is MNHNY, CDR2 SVGAGI (reference sequence). V gave up 8 bases and J gave up 1 base, with 14 bases separating them. This chain's CDR3 is CASATPPRNTGELFF. CDR3 nucleotide sequence: TGTGCCAGCGCGACACCCCCCAGGAACACCGGGGAGCTGTTTTTT.

The sample holds one count of this clone. The chain carries TRBV7-9 and TRBJ1-2; no firm D call. CDR1 is SEHNR and CDR2 is FQNEAQ in the germline V gene (reference sequence). There are 14 residues in the CDR3. V lost 5 bases and J lost 3, with 13 bases in between. The CDR3: CASSSPMGYYGYTF. CDR3 in DNA: TGTGCCAGCAGCAGTCCCATGGGCTACTATGGCTACACCTTC.

The genes are TRBV5-1 and TRBJ1-1; 7 positions match TRBD1. The germline V gene encodes CDR1 SGHRS and CDR2 YFSETQ. The CDR3 extends over 18 amino acids. The V segment lost 1 base and the J segment 0 bases; nucleotides outside the gene matches: 12. CDR3 nucleotides: TGCGCCAGCAGCTTGTATCCCCCAACAGGGGAAATGAACACTGAAGCTTTCTTT. Protein sequence: CASSLYPPTGEMNTEAFF.

This chain uses TRBV7-9 with TRBJ1-3, with unresolved D. The CDR3 contains 15 residues. Germline V lookup: CDR1 SEHNR, CDR2 FQNEAQ (reference sequence). V lost 2 bases and J 2 bases, leaving 10 bases between the germline ends. The DNA of the CDR3 is TGTGCCAGCAGCTTACTTGAGGGAACTGGAAACACCATATATTTT. Residues: CASSLLEGTGNTIYF.

This chain joins TRBV6-1 and TRBJ2-7, with 10 bases lining up with TRBD1. The CDR3 has 16 amino acids. V lost 4 bases and J lost 1; bases outside the gene matches: 7. CDR1 is MNHNS and CDR2 is SASEGT in the germline V gene. In DNA, the CDR3 is TGTGCCAGCAGTGTTGACAGGGGGCTGGGGTCCTACGAGCAGTACTTC. Encoded protein: CASSVDRGLGSYEQYF.

The chain uses TRBV9 and TRBJ2-7; tentatively, D is TRBD2 (6 bases). Trimming shortened V by 0 bases and J by 2 bases, and 9 bases separated the two germline ends. This CDR3 is built from 14 residues. Germline-derived CDR1 and CDR2 are SGDLS and YYNGEE. CDR3 sequence reads: CASSVGGDTYEQYF. The DNA for the CDR3 is TGTGCCAGCAGCGTAGGGGGGGATACCTACGAGCAGTACTTC. The whole variable domain, remainder taken from reference TRBV9 and TRBJ2-7, is DSGVTQTPKHLITATGQRVTLRCSPRSGDLSVYWYQQSLDQGLQFLIQYYNGEERAKGNILERFSAQQFPDLHSELNLSSLELGDSALYFCASSVGGDTYEQYFGPGTRLTVT.

This clone showed up just once. This rearrangement joins TRBV6-1 to TRBJ1-1; D gene uncertain. This CDR3 is 12 amino acids long. Trimming shortened V by 7 bases and J by 7 bases, and 13 bases separated the two germline ends. Germline V CDR1 and CDR2: MNHNS, SASEGT. CDR3 coding DNA: TGTGCCAGCACCCTAATTACGGTTGAAGCTTTCTTT. Translation gives CASTLITVEAFF.

On this clone: Other DNA sequences in the sample encode the same CDR3. The chain carries TRBV5-1 and TRBJ1-2, with 7 bases that match TRBD1. The CDR3 has 13 amino acids. Germline lookup yields CDR1 SGHRS and CDR2 YFSETQ. The J segment lost 3 bases and the V segment lost 2 bases, leaving 1 base of the junction unmatched. The CDR3 is CASSFTGDYGYTF. The DNA for the CDR3 is TGCGCCAGCAGCTTTACAGGGGACTATGGCTACACCTTC. Full variable domain (outside the CDR3, taken from reference TRBV5-1 and TRBJ1-2): KAGVTQTPRYLIKTRGQQVTLSCSPISGHRSVSWYQQTPGQGLQFLFEYFSETQRNKGNFPGRFSGRQFSNSRSEMNVSTLELGDSALYLCASSFTGDYGYTFGSGTRLTVV.

This clone was detected a few times. The rearrangement uses TRBV14 and TRBJ1-2, with unresolved D. Trimming pared 1 base from V and 0 bases from J, leaving 9 bases between. In germline, CDR1 is SGHDN, CDR2 FVKESK. This CDR3 is built from 15 residues. In DNA, the CDR3 is TGTGCCAGCAGCCAAGGGCCTCACACTAACTATGGCTACACCTTC. Its translation: CASSQGPHTNYGYTF.

The rearrangement joins TRBV5-6 to TRBJ2-7; 7 bases are shared with TRBD1. V lost 1 base, J lost 1 base, and 5 bases stayed unmatched. Germline V gene data show CDR1 as SGHDT and CDR2 as YYEEEE. The CDR3 has 15 amino acids. The CDR3 loop reads CASSLTGDLSYEQYF. The CDR3 bases are TGTGCCAGCAGCTTGACAGGGGATCTTTCCTACGAGCAGTACTTC.

The chain uses TRBV27 and TRBJ2-7; D is possibly TRBD1 (7 bases). The germline V gene has CDR1 MNHEY and CDR2 SMNVEV (reference sequence). The CDR3 loop spans 17 amino acids. Deletions cut 3 bases from V and 4 bases from J, with 22 bases between. CDR3 in DNA: TGTGCCAGCAGTTTTAGGGGGCCATCTCAGCGGGCTTACGAGCAGTACTTC. Translated: CASSFRGPSQRAYEQYF.

V is TRBV19 and J is TRBJ2-1, with 9 bases that match TRBD2. Germline CDR1 LNHDA, CDR2 SQIVND (reference sequence). With V trimmed by 6 bases and J by 4 bases, 7 bases remained unmatched. This CDR3 spans 15 amino acids. The CDR3, as DNA: TGTGCCAGTAGGTCAGCGGGGGGCCTTTACAATGAGCAGTTCTTC. This codes for CASRSAGGLYNEQFF.

The chain combines TRBV14 with TRBJ2-1, with TRBD1 identical over 9 bases. Per the germline V gene, CDR1 is SGHDN and CDR2 is FVKESK. Trimming cost V 0 bases and J 4 bases; bases outside gene matches: 10. The CDR3 is 18 residues long. This CDR3 is CASSQELQGAVLYNEQFF. The CDR3 bases are TGTGCCAGCAGCCAAGAGTTACAGGGGGCTGTATTATACAATGAGCAGTTCTTC.

CDR3 in DNA: TGTGCCATCCTGACTGAACATAAGAACTATGGCTACACCTTC. This codes for CAILTEHKNYGYTF. The chain joins TRBV6-1 to TRBJ1-2; the D is unclear. This CDR3 comprises 14 residues. Germline values: CDR1 MNHNS, CDR2 SASEGT. V shed 10 bases and J shed 2 bases, with 17 bases lying between them.

The count of this clone is one. The chain carries TRBV5-4 and TRBJ2-3; D is perhaps TRBD2 (7 bases). Germline values: CDR1 SGHNT, CDR2 YYREEE (reference sequence). The CDR3 length is 13 residues. With 7 bases removed from V and 2 bases from J, the gap between germline ends came to 11 bases. This chain's CDR3 is CASHRDYTDTQYF. For the CDR3, the DNA is TGTGCCAGCCACAGGGACTACACAGATACGCAGTATTTT.

The CDR3 sequence is CASSVRDNNYGYTF. Here the CDR3 DNA reads TGTGCCAGCAGCGTCCGGGACAACAACTATGGCTACACCTTC. The chain carries TRBV2 and TRBJ1-2, with D possibly being TRBD1 (6 bases). Trimming took 6 bases from V and 2 from J, leaving 13 bases between them. The CDR3 is 14 residues long. CDR1 SNHLY and CDR2 FYNNEI come from the germline V gene.

The J gene is TRBJ1-1, the V gene TRBV4-3, with 10 bases lining up with TRBD1. This CDR3 has 17 amino acids. The germline V gene has CDR1 LGHNA and CDR2 YSLEER. The junction had 7 bases not matched to a gene; V was cut back by 0 bases and J by 3 bases. Written as DNA, the CDR3 is TGCGCCAGCAGCCAAGATCCCCGGGACAGGGGACACACTGAAGCTTTCTTT. It encodes CASSQDPRDRGHTEAFF.